This T cell receptor beta chain comes out of a study of cytomegalovirus exposure and HLA in healthy donors. The wider study: It was reported in a later analysis that the same platform had been used for the approximately 120 validation repertoires as for the approximately 700 first-cohort repertoires. Study-wide results and caveats: Most TCR sequences were seen very rarely across donors, but some public TCRs occurred in many. The classifier, whose performance was assessed in both the original and validation cohorts, reportedly diagnosed cytomegalovirus status with high specificity and sensitivity. A later analysis found first-cohort TCR clusters tended to co-occur in the 110 or so validation repertoires.

Generated by immunoSEQ multiplex PCR, the TCRdb table keeps only in-frame clones and is missing some. The sample records 90,000 to 150,000 clones, 70% to 90% being singletons. Comments on this clone: The antigen is unknown.

This CDR3 is 12 amino acids long. CDR1 and CDR2 (germline): SNHLY, FYNNEI. J was trimmed by 7 bases and V by 10 bases; bases with no gene match: 8. This chain joins TRBV2 and TRBJ1-1; 8 nucleotides line up with TRBD1. Sequenced sample: PBMCs. This clonotype was sampled from a woman in her thirties in good health and CMV-seronegative. CDR3 loop: CANLRTGLEAFF. The CDR3 DNA reads as TGTGCCAACCTGCGGACAGGGCTTGAAGCTTTCTTT. Full variable domain (rest looked up from reference TRBV2 and TRBJ1-1): EPEVTQTPSHQVTQMGQEVILRCVPISNHLYFYWYRQILGQKVEFLVSFYNNEISEKSEIFDDQFSVERPDGSNFTLKIRSTKLEDSAMYFCANLRTGLEAFFGQGTRLTVV.